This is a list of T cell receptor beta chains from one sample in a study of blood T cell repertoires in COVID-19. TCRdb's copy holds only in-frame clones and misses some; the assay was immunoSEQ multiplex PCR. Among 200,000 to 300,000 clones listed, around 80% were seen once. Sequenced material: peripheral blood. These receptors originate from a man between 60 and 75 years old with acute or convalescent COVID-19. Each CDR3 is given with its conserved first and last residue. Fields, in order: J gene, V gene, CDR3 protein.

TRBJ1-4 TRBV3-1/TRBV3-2 CASSQPGQYSNEKLFF
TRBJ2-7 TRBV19 CASSIVWQALSYEQYF
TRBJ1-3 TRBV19 CASSTILPTRSGNTIYF
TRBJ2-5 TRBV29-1 CSVEGTSGQETQYF
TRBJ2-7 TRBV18 CASTGSSSYEQYF
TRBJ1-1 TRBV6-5 CASTSVVGQGGIFF
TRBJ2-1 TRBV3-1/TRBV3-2 CASSQRPPSGSYNEQFF
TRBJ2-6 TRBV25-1 CASSEFGGTNVLTF
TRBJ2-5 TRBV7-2 CASSSLTGFQETQYF
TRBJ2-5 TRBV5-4 CASSLWGTAFRAQYF
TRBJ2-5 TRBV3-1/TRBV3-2 CASSSWTGGGETQYF
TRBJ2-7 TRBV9 CASSPQGQGAYEQYF
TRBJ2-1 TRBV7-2 CASSLVGTRGINEQFF
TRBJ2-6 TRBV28 CASSLEGSSGANVLTF
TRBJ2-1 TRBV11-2 CASSIGGGPYNEQFF
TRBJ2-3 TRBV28 CASRSYRATTDTQYF
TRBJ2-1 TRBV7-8 CASSLVSGSYNEQFF
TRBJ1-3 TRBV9 CASGGGAGNTIYF
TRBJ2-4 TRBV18 CASSPLDSGLAKNIQYF
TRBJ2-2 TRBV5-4 CASSLGGGAVGGANTGELFF
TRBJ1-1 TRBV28 CASRGGDRGQNTEAFF
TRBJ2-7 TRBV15 CATSRGQVAGGYEQYF
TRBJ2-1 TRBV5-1 CASRPTTGTYNEQFF
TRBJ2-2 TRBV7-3 CASSPVPNTGELFF
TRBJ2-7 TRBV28 CACFSGTSYEQYF
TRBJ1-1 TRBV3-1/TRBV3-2 CASSRGQQNTEAFF
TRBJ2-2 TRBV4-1 CASSHRGQGSNTGELFF
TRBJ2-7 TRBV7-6 CASSSGTGPGEQYF
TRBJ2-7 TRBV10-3 CAISAGGSYEQYF
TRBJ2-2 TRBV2 CASLRDRAVTGELFF
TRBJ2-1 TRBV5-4 CASSSLGAYNEQFF
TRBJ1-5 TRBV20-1 CSASAATGGFQPQHF
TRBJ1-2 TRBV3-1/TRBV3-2 CASSHGDRDYGYTF
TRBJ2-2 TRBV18 CASSPITIAWRGSTGELFF
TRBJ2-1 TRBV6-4 CASSVRLAGGYEQFF
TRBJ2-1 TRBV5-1 CASSLATGHPFNEQFF